The T cell receptor (beta chain) under discussion was sequenced for a study of blood T cell repertoires in COVID-19 (dated by TCRdb to 2018 to 2020). Regarding the complete study: The collaborator samples originated in the United States, Italy and Spain and spanned the acute and convalescent phases of COVID-19. Deeply sampled blood TCRbeta repertoires from subjects exposed to, actively infected with, or recovered from COVID-19 were included in the dataset. A freely available public database, intended as a resource for researchers studying the immune response to SARS-CoV-2, is where the repertoires were released. The samples were drawn from two sources: the first 160 participants of the ongoing ImmuneRACE study, and 1,200 or so subjects contributed by 6 global collaborators. Nearly every sample came with metadata listing a de-identified subject ID, COVID-19 status, age in years and sex. The prospective study material was composed of cDNA or gDNA derived from T cells, B-cell-depleted T cells, or PBMCs. Where available, HLA class I and class II types were taken from metadata supplied by the sample provider and were not determined by assay-based typing. Paper-wide results and their limitations: How much clinical and demographic metadata was included differed by source and by participant, and the metadata was provided uncurated.

At one collaborating source in Seattle, patients were enrolled during active infection and were followed longitudinally through the course of disease. Each collaborating institution followed its own protocols to collect whole blood in K2EDTA tubes. For TCRbeta analysis, collaborators shipped samples in one of three forms: frozen whole blood, isolated PBMCs, or DNA extracted from either of those sample types. The immunoSEQ Assay, a bias-controlled multiplex PCR, was used to amplify TCRbeta CDR3 regions from genomic DNA. Processing in the source paper ran as follows. The number of nucleated cells in each sample was estimated from the amplification of reference gene primers within the assay. Sequence reads were collapsed and filtered to measure the absolute abundance of every unique TCRbeta CDR3 rearrangement. For each sample, productive Simpson clonality was calculated as the square root of Simpson's diversity index over productive rearrangements. TCRdb mirrors the immuneACCESS table, restricted to in-frame sequences. Some clones are absent from its copies; in checked studies, under half trace to an unresolved V gene, and the reason for the others is unknown. D and trimming come from the DNA, and the V and J calls and clone size come from that table. The sample profile shows 400,000 to 450,000 clones; 70% to 90% of them were found once. The biggest ten clones account for around 1.5% of the sample.

The germline V and J ends show losses of 1 base and 4 bases respectively, and no gene match explains 7 bases of the junction. The CDR3 runs 16 residues from the cysteine to the phenylalanine. Only the CDR3 DNA is retained, 48 bases long and in frame from the first base. The germline V gene specifies SGHRS as CDR1 and YFSETQ as CDR2. A note on this clone: The target of this receptor is not known. Within one base of it there is no much larger clone, and no base qualities were kept.

Material: peripheral blood. The chain is encoded by TRBV5-1 joined to TRBJ2-3, with 9 bases matching TRBD2. The receptor was isolated from a woman aged 40 to 50 with COVID-19, enrolled during active disease. Here the CDR3 is given as CASSLTGREGPDTQYF. Here is the DNA: TGCGCCAGCAGCTTGACGGGGCGGGAGGGGCCAGATACGCAGTATTTT.